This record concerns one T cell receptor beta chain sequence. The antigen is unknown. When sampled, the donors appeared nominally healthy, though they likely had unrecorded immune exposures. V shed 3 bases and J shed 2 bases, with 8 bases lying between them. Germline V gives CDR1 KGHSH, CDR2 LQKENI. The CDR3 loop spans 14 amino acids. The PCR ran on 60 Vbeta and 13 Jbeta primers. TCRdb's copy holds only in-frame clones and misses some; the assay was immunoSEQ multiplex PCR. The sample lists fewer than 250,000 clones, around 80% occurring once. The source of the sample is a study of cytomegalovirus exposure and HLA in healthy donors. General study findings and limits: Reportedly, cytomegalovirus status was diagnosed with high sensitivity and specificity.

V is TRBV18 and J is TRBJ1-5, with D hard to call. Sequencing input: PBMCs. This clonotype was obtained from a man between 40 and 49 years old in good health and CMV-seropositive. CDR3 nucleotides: TGTGCCAGCTCACCTGTACGGGGCAATCAGCCCCAGCATTTT. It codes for CASSPVRGNQPQHF.